The entry that follows covers one T cell receptor (beta chain) sequence. Its antigen is undetermined. This CDR3 is also generated by other DNA sequences in the sample. The data stem from a study of shared clonotypes between healthy human individuals. General study results and limits: With a handful of donors compared, around 5.4% of naive CD4 clonotypes were shared.

Germline V gene lookup returns CDR1 SEHNR and CDR2 FQNEAQ (reference sequence). Trimming stripped 4 bases from V and 1 base from J, with 7 bases between. The CDR3 contains 13 residues. Into CD45RA+ naive and CD45RA-negative memory subsets, the CD4+ cells were split. Generated by immunoSEQ multiplex PCR, the TCRdb table keeps only in-frame clones and is missing some. The table includes millions of clones, around 95% detected once. This receptor was identified in a young man in good health. The chain employs TRBV7-9 and TRBJ1-1; maybe TRBD1 (6 bases). Sequencing was done on a sample of naive CD4+ T cells sorted from blood. Subset of the sample: CD45RA+ positively selected. Here the CDR3 DNA reads TGTGCCAGCAGCTCGGACAGGAACACTGAAGCTTTCTTT. Its protein product is CASSSDRNTEAFF. Full variable domain (missing parts from reference TRBV7-9 and TRBJ1-1): DTGVSQNPRHKITKRGQNVTFRCDPISEHNRLYWYRQTLGQGPEFLTYFQNEAQLEKSRLLSDRFSAERPKGSFSTLEIQRTEQGDSAMYLCASSSDRNTEAFFGQGTRLTVV.